The following is a TCR beta chain sequence with its context. The same CDR3 can be traced to other DNA sequences in this sample. The sample belongs to a study of blood T cell repertoires in COVID-19. The wider study: From T cells, B-cell-depleted T cells, or PBMCs came the material, which was cDNA or gDNA.

CDR1 is SGHRS, CDR2 YFSETQ, per germline. This CDR3 comprises 14 residues. The V segment lost 3 bases and the J segment 2 bases; nucleotides outside the gene matches: 3. Clones were sequenced by immunoSEQ multiplex PCR, and TCRdb holds only the in-frame ones, with some missing. The sample carries roughly 220,000 clones, roughly 80% recorded once. The sample taken for sequencing was peripheral blood. The chain uses TRBV5-1 and TRBJ2-7; 9 bases are shared with TRBD1. The source of this sequence is a woman of 80 years or more with COVID-19, enrolled during active disease. The CDR3 loop is CASSSGQGPYEQYF. As DNA, the CDR3 is TGCGCCAGCAGCTCGGGACAGGGCCCCTACGAGCAGTACTTC.